This T cell receptor beta chain appears in the sequencing data of a study of identical twins. General study results and limits: Fewer insertions were carried by abundant cord blood beta clonotypes, but none was seen in memory repertoires.

The authors used template switching to add a universal primer site and gave cDNA unique molecular identifiers. TCRdb passed the 5' RACE reads through MiXCR, listing each CDR3 protein once. Among 540,000 or so distinct CDR3 sequences, 20% to 25% were seen once, and the ten largest hold roughly 0.5%. To note about this clonotype: The antigen remains undetermined.

Losses at the gene ends were 3 bases for V and 2 bases for J; bases not matched to a gene: 5. The germline V gene has CDR1 SGDLS and CDR2 YYNGEE. The CDR3 is 15 residues long. The sample also formed part of further work on yellow fever vaccine responses in identical twins.

This clonotype originated in a woman aged 18 to 35 in good health. Material for sequencing was CD4+ T cells sorted from blood. The chain carries TRBV9 and TRBJ2-3; 8 bases map to TRBD2. CDR3 nucleotide sequence: TGTGCCAGCAGCGCCGGGACTAGGATCACAGATACGCAGTATTTT. Translated: CASSAGTRITDTQYF.